A selection of T cell receptor beta chains follows, all from one sample in a study of T cells in Graves' hyperthyroidism and ophthalmopathy. TCRdb reprocessed the multiplex PCR reads via MiXCR and lists one record per CDR3 protein. The table records 550,000 to 700,000 distinct CDR3 sequences, around 45% of them present only once. The sequencing input was peripheral blood or thyroid tissue (not recorded which). The receptor source for this set is an adult woman with Graves' disease, either hyperthyroidism or ophthalmopathy (not recorded which). Both conserved end residues are part of each CDR3. A D gene is named only where the DNA matches it firmly. The size field is filled for only some rows; it gives once, few, many or a size class.

V gene	D gene	J gene	clone size	CDR3 DNA	CDR3 protein
TRBV9	NA	TRBJ1-4	NA	TGTGCCAGCAGTGGAAGCGGTGAAAAACTGTTTTTT	CASSGSGEKLFF
TRBV9	NA	TRBJ1-3	NA	TGTGCCAGCAGCCGTAGGAACACCATATATTTT	CASSRRNTIYF
TRBV10-3	NA	TRBJ2-7	NA	TGTGCCATCAGGGGGACAGAGGTCTCTGATCCGGGACTCTCCTCCTACGAGCAGTACTTC	CAIRGTEVSDPGLSSYEQYF
TRBV7-9	NA	TRBJ2-7	NA	NA	CASSNRQGGGYTFGQYF
TRBV7-9	TRBD1	TRBJ2-7	many	TGTGCCAGCAGCAGACAGGGCGACGAGCAGTACTTC	CASSRQGDEQYF
TRBV10-3	NA	TRBJ1-5	NA	TGTGCCATCGGGGCCGATAGCAATCAGCCCCAGCATTTT	CAIGADSNQPQHF
TRBV5-1	TRBD1	TRBJ1-2	few	TGCGCCAGCAGCACTGGTGGACAGGGGGAAGATGGCTACACCTTC	CASSTGGQGEDGYTF
TRBV2	NA	TRBJ2-5	many	TGTGCCAGCAATCCGGTGGTGGGGGAGACCCAGTACTTC	CASNPVVGETQYF
TRBV28	NA	TRBJ1-2	many	TGTGCCAGCAGTTCCAGGAAGGTTAACTATGGCTACACCTTC	CASSSRKVNYGYTF
TRBV12-3/TRBV12-4	NA	TRBJ2-6	many	TGTGCCAGCAGTTTAGCGGGGAGAGGACTCCACTCTGGGGCCAACGTCCTGACTTTC	CASSLAGRGLHSGANVLTF